Below are 13 T cell receptor beta chains sequenced from a single sample in a study of vaccination and CD4 T cells after COVID-19. These receptors lack a known antigen. The treatment denotes: approximately nine-day PBMC culture with coronavirus spike peptide pools or control peptides (ViraFEST assay). The Oncomine TCR Beta short-read assay was what sequenced the DNA obtained from cultured CD4+ T cells. MiXCR was run by TCRdb on the PCR reads, yielding one entry per CDR3 protein. The sample has around 8,100 distinct CDR3 sequences; 21% are singletons. The sample was CD4+ T cells from blood, cultured in vitro, taken after SARS-CoV-2 vaccination. These receptors all come from a human donor who had recovered from COVID-19.

This clonotype was seen ten or more times. This chain joins TRBV4-1 and TRBJ2-7; perhaps D is TRBD1 or TRBD2 (5 bases each). Deletions cut 2 bases from V and 4 bases from J, with 9 bases between. Germline CDR1 and CDR2: MGHRA and YSYEKL. The CDR3 covers 13 residues. This CDR3 reads CASSQQEGYEQYF. DNA for the CDR3: TGCGCCAGCAGCCAACAAGAGGGGTACGAGCAGTACTTC.

This CDR3 reads CSAPRDIRNSNYGYTF. In DNA form, the CDR3 reads TGCAGTGCTCCCCGGGACATCCGGAATTCTAACTATGGCTACACCTTC. The chain carries TRBV20-1 and TRBJ1-2, with D possibly TRBD1 on 6 matching bases. V shed 5 bases and J shed 0 bases, with 19 bases lying between them. The CDR3 has 16 residues. CDR1 and CDR2 (germline): DFQATT, SNEGSKA (reference sequence).

This clonotype was seen at least ten times. This rearrangement joins TRBV20-1 to TRBJ1-1; weak D call: TRBD1 (6 bases). There are 14 residues in the CDR3. Trimming cost V 3 bases and J 3 bases, with 14 bases left between them. The germline gives CDR1 DFQATT, CDR2 SNEGSKA (reference sequence). CDR3 nucleotides: TGCAGTGCTAGGGGGGAAAGGGGGTACACTGAAGCTTTCTTT. Translating it yields CSARGERGYTEAFF.

This chain uses TRBV6-1 with TRBJ1-2; tentatively, D is TRBD1 (5 bases). Deletions cut 8 bases from V and 6 bases from J, with 16 bases between. The CDR3 has 13 amino acids. Germline lookup yields CDR1 MNHNS and CDR2 SASEGT. CDR3 nucleotides: TGTGCCAGCGGGGCCCAGGGTCCTCATGGCTACACCTTC. This gives the protein CASGAQGPHGYTF.

There are a few counts of this clonotype. J is TRBJ2-1 and V is TRBV19, with 8 positions matching TRBD2. Germline V lookup: CDR1 LNHDA, CDR2 SQIVND (reference sequence). The J segment lost 4 bases and the V segment lost 4 bases, leaving 3 bases of the junction unmatched. CDR3 length equals 14 residues. CDR3 region: CASSTRGGYNEQFF. CDR3 coding DNA: TGTGCCAGTAGTACCCGCGGGGGGTACAATGAGCAGTTCTTC.

This clonotype is medium-sized. The rearrangement links TRBV24-1 to TRBJ1-5, with no clear D. V was trimmed by 4 bases and J by 0 bases, leaving 6 bases between them. Germline CDR1 reads KGHDR; CDR2 reads SFDVKD. This CDR3 is 14 amino acids long. CDR3 coding DNA: TGTGCCACCAGTGACGACGATAGCAATCAGCCCCAGCATTTT. Its protein product is CATSDDDSNQPQHF.

Only a few counts were recorded for this clonotype. This chain joins TRBV27 and TRBJ1-1, with 7 bases identical to TRBD1. Germline values: CDR1 MNHEY, CDR2 SMNVEV (reference sequence). The V segment lost 6 bases and the J segment 1 base; nucleotides outside the gene matches: 14. The CDR3 runs to 17 residues. As DNA, the CDR3 is TGTGCCAGCAGCTCTCTTGGGAGGGGGCGCGGGAACACTGAAGCTTTCTTT. Amino acids: CASSSLGRGRGNTEAFF.

This clonotype occurred a few times. V is TRBV7-2 and J is TRBJ2-7, with 7 bases matching TRBD1. The germline V gene has CDR1 SGHTA and CDR2 FQGNSA. The CDR3 has 14 residues. J was trimmed by 2 bases and V by 6 bases; bases with no gene match: 7. The DNA for the CDR3 is TGTGCCAGCAGACGACAGGGCACCACCTACGAGCAGTACTTC. Protein: CASRRQGTTYEQYF. The complete variable domain, with remaining parts taken from reference TRBV7-2 and TRBJ2-7, reads GAGVSQSPSNKVTEKGKDVELRCDPISGHTALYWYRQSLGQGLEFLIYFQGNSAPDKSGLPSDRFSAERTGGSVSTLTIQRTQQEDSAVYLCASRRQGTTYEQYFGPGTRLTVT.

Remarks on this clonotype: A much larger clone lies one base from this, so it may be a read error. The gene calls are TRBV6-1 and TRBJ2-5; 8 bases are shared with TRBD2. Trimming cost V 6 bases and J 6 bases; bases outside gene matches: 15. CDR3 size: 16 residues. Germline V CDR1 and CDR2: MNHNS, SASEGT. In DNA form, the CDR3 reads TGTGCCAGCAGCCCCTCCGACGGGGGGGCCTTAAAGACCCAGTACTTC. Translation gives CASSPSDGGALKTQYF.

The chain carries TRBV5-6 and TRBJ2-5, with D maybe TRBD1 (6 bases). The germline V and J ends were trimmed by 4 bases and 4 bases, with 17 bases remaining between them. CDR3 length: 15 residues. Per the germline V gene, CDR1 is SGHDT and CDR2 is YYEEEE. This chain's CDR3 is CASSPWDTLLETQYF. CDR3 sequence (DNA): TGTGCCAGCAGCCCTTGGGACACCCTCTTAGAGACCCAGTACTTC.

The chain combines TRBV25-1 with TRBJ1-2; a possible D gene is TRBD1 (6 bases). This CDR3 spans 13 amino acids. Germline V gene data show CDR1 as MGHDK and CDR2 as SYGVNS. Trimming cost V 2 bases and J 3 bases, with 7 bases left between them. The CDR3 loop reads CASSEAGDYGYTF. CDR3 nucleotides: TGTGCCAGCAGTGAAGCAGGGGACTATGGCTACACCTTC.

There are a few counts of this clonotype. The rearrangement joins TRBV15 to TRBJ1-2, with TRBD1 as a possible D gene (5 bases). CDR1 LNHNV and CDR2 YYDKDF come from the germline V gene (reference sequence). The V and J ends lost 5 bases and 2 bases respectively, with 18 bases between them. This CDR3 is 16 amino acids long. CDR3 loop: CATSPPRGGYNYGYTF. DNA for the CDR3: TGTGCCACCAGCCCCCCCCGCGGGGGGTACAACTATGGCTACACCTTC.

This clonotype was seen ten or more times. The rearrangement links TRBV30 to TRBJ1-2, with 9 nucleotides matching TRBD1. CDR3 size: 12 residues. In germline, CDR1 is GTSNPN, CDR2 SVGIG (reference sequence). The V gene end was trimmed by 8 bases and the J gene end by 12 bases; junction bases not matched to a gene: 13. CDR3 loop: CAGRQGGIGNTF. CDR3 DNA: TGTGCCGGCAGACAGGGGGGGATAGGGAACACCTTC.